This TCR beta chain emerged from a study of primary melanoma T cells and metastatic recurrence. Regarding the study as a whole: The authors suggested a successful antitumor T-cell response can exist in primary melanoma. Adding T-cell fraction to thickness reportedly best improved survival prediction.

The germline V gene encodes CDR1 LNHDA and CDR2 SQIVND (reference sequence). The CDR3 length is 15 residues. Patients with resected primary melanoma were considered at risk of metastatic recurrence. Only in-frame clones appear in the TCRdb table, and some are missing; sequencing was by immunoSEQ multiplex PCR. The top ten clones hold 16% of a sample with approximately 100 clones, roughly 78% of them seen once. This clone was picked up one time. The antigen remains undetermined. At one boundary the junction diverges from the germline segment, which might be a read error. The V call is TRBV19, the J call TRBJ2-1; 10 nucleotides agree with TRBD2. Sequenced: melanoma tumor tissue. The receptor comes from a human donor with melanoma. This CDR3 is CASSIAGGAYNEQFF. The CDR3 nucleotides read TGTGCCAGTAGCATAGCGGGAGGCGCCTACAATGAGCAGTTCTTC.